These 13 T cell receptor beta chains were sequenced from one sample in a study of CD8 T cells in ankylosing spondylitis. MiXCR, run by TCRdb on the 5' RACE reads, gives a single entry per CDR3 protein. The sample contains under 300,000 distinct CDR3 sequences, around 9.1% of which appear only once. Sequencing used blood, either unsorted or a sorted T cell fraction (not recorded which). These receptors all come from a male donor with ankylosing spondylitis or in good health (not recorded which).

This clonotype was picked up a small number of times. The chain uses TRBV3-1 and TRBJ1-1; D not certain. Germline CDR1 is LGHDT and CDR2 is YNNKEL (reference sequence). Trimming removed 0 bases from V and 11 bases from J, with 19 bases in between. The CDR3 is 15 amino acids. The CDR3 sequence is CASSQDPDGLNLAFF. In DNA, the CDR3 is TGTGCCAGCAGCCAAGATCCCGACGGTCTGAATTTGGCTTTCTTT.

The chain employs TRBV19 and TRBJ1-1; 10 nucleotides agree with TRBD1. CDR1 and CDR2 (germline): LNHDA, SQIVND (reference sequence). The V segment lost 6 bases and the J segment 6 bases; nucleotides outside the gene matches: 4. The CDR3 loop spans 13 amino acids. CDR3 in amino acids: CASRSGQGAEAFF. In DNA, the CDR3 is TGTGCCAGTAGATCCGGACAGGGGGCTGAAGCTTTCTTT.

The chain employs TRBV6-2 or TRBV6-3 and TRBJ2-1, with unresolved D. V was cut by 6 bases and J by 5 bases, with 11 bases left in between. This CDR3 comprises 13 residues. The V gene's germline CDR1 is MNHEY and CDR2 SVGEGT. The CDR3 DNA reads as TGTGCCAGCAGGCCCGTCAACAACAATGAGCAGTTCTTC. This sequence encodes CASRPVNNNEQFF.

This clonotype occurred a few times. The V and J genes are TRBV20-1 and TRBJ2-1, with 8 bases fitting TRBD2. Trimming took 0 bases from V and 8 from J; bases not matched to a gene: 12. Germline V CDR1 and CDR2: DFQATT, SNEGSKA (reference sequence). CDR3 length: 16 amino acids. The CDR3 DNA reads as TGCAGTGCTAGAGATTCGACGGGGGGGGCCGGCGATGAGCAGTTCTTC. Encoded protein: CSARDSTGGAGDEQFF.

The gene calls are TRBV18 and TRBJ1-3; perhaps TRBD1 as D (5 bases). Per germline, CDR1 KGHSH and CDR2 LQKENI. The CDR3 length is 17 residues. V shed 2 bases and J shed 0 bases, with 14 bases lying between them. CDR3 residues: CASSPAGGTISGNTIYF. The CDR3 nucleotides are TGTGCCAGCTCACCAGCGGGGGGTACCATCTCTGGAAACACCATATATTTT.

This clonotype was found a few times. This chain joins TRBV20-1 and TRBJ1-5, with unresolved D. The ends were cut back, 0 bases at V and 7 bases at J, with 7 bases in the middle. The CDR3 has 12 amino acids. From germline, CDR1 is DFQATT and CDR2 SNEGSKA (reference sequence). CDR3 in DNA: TGCAGTGCTAGAGATGGAAACCAGCCCCAGCATTTT. This sequence encodes CSARDGNQPQHF.

This clonotype turned up a few times. This sequence joins TRBV2 and TRBJ2-1; D unresolved. V was cut by 8 bases and J by 3 bases, with 5 bases left in between. The CDR3 has 11 amino acids. CDR1 is SNHLY, CDR2 FYNNEI, per germline. The CDR3 protein is CASGGYNEQFF. In nucleotides, the CDR3 is TGTGCCAGCGGCGGCTACAATGAGCAGTTCTTC.

This sequence joins TRBV7-9 and TRBJ2-7; D is unresolved. The CDR3 is made up of 15 amino acids. The V and J ends lost 0 bases and 2 bases respectively, with 11 bases between them. Per germline, CDR1 SEHNR and CDR2 FQNEAQ (reference sequence). For the CDR3, the DNA is TGTGCCAGCAGCTTAGCGAAGGCCACAACCTACGAGCAGTACTTC. It is translated as CASSLAKATTYEQYF.

This clonotype was counted a few times. This rearrangement joins TRBV20-1 to TRBJ2-3; 7 bases are a match to TRBD2. V trimming: 1 base; J trimming: 2 bases; junction bases outside the gene matches: 15. The CDR3 runs to 18 residues. In germline, CDR1 is DFQATT, CDR2 SNEGSKA (reference sequence). The CDR3 protein is CSARAPSRAGLVTDTQYF. The CDR3 bases are TGCAGTGCTAGAGCCCCCTCCAGAGCGGGGTTGGTCACAGATACGCAGTATTTT.

This CDR3 is CASSLAARGEETQYF. Here the CDR3 DNA reads TGTGCCAGCAGCTTAGCAGCTAGGGGCGAAGAGACCCAGTACTTC. This chain connects TRBV7-2 to TRBJ2-5; possible D gene TRBD1, 5 bases. Germline CDR1 reads SGHTA; CDR2 reads FQGNSA. The CDR3 is 15 amino acids. V gave up 0 bases and J gave up 3 bases, with 11 bases separating them. The entire variable domain, with the rest obtained from reference TRBV7-2 and TRBJ2-5, is as follows: GAGVSQSPSNKVTEKGKDVELRCDPISGHTALYWYRQSLGQGLEFLIYFQGNSAPDKSGLPSDRFSAERTGGSVSTLTIQRTQQEDSAVYLCASSLAARGEETQYFGPGTRLLVL.

To note about this clonotype: A read error may be the cause here, since a much bigger clone is one base away. This chain connects TRBV12-3 or TRBV12-4 to TRBJ2-2, with D possibly called TRBD1 or TRBD2 (5 bases each). This CDR3 is built from 16 residues. CDR3: CASSLAEAGNNGELFF. The CDR3 coding sequence is TGTGCCAGCAGTTTAGCGGAGGCAGGGAACAACGGGGAGCTGTTTTTT.

The chain recombines TRBV5-5 with TRBJ1-1; perhaps TRBD1 as D (5 bases). Per germline, CDR1 SGHKS and CDR2 YYEKEE (reference sequence). V was cut by 4 bases and J by 10 bases, with 26 bases left in between. The CDR3 loop spans 16 amino acids. CDR3 bases: TGTGCCAGCAGCCGACTCCTCCGGGACCCCCCATCAAGAGCTTTCTTT. Translating it yields CASSRLLRDPPSRAFF.

This clonotype was detected many times. The chain links TRBV20-1 to TRBJ2-1; 9 positions agree with TRBD2. The trim removed 3 bases at V and 7 bases at J, leaving 10 bases unmatched. The CDR3 spans 15 residues. Germline values: CDR1 DFQATT, CDR2 SNEGSKA (reference sequence). CDR3: CSASDPLAGWNEQFF. The CDR3 nucleotides are TGCAGTGCTAGTGACCCTCTAGCGGGATGGAATGAGCAGTTCTTC.